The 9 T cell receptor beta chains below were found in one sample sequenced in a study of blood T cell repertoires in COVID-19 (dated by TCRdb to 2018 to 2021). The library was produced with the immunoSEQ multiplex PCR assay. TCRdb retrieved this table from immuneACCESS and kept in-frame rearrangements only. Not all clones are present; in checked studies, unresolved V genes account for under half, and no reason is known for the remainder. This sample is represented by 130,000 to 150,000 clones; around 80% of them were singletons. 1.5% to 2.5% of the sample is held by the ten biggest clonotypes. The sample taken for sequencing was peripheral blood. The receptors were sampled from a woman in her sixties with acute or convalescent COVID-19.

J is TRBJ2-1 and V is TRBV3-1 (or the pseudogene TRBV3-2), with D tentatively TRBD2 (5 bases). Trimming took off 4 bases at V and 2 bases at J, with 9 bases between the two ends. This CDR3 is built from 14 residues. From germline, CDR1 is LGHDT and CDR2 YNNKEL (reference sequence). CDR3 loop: CASSPPGTYNEQFF. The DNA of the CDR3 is TGTGCCAGCAGCCCTCCGGGAACCTACAATGAGCAGTTCTTC.

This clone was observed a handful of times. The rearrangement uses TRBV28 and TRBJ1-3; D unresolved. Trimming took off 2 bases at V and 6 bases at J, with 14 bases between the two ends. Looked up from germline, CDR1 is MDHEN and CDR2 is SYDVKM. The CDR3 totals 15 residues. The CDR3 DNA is TGTGCCAGCAGTTTAGAAGGCAGGCCACTAAACACCATATATTTT. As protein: CASSLEGRPLNTIYF.

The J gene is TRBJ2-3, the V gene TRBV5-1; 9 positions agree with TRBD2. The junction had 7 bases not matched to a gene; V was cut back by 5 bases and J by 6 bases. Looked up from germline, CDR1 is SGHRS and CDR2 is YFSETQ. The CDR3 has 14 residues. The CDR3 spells CASRREGLSDTQYF. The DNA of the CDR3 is TGCGCCAGCAGGCGGGAGGGCCTATCCGATACGCAGTATTTT.

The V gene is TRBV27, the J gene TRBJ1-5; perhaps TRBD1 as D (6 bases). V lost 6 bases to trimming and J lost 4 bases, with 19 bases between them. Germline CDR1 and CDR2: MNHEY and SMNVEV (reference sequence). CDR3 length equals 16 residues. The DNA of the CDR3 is TGTGCCAGCAGGGGTTCCGGGACACTTGAAAATCAGCCCCAGCATTTT. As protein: CASRGSGTLENQPQHF.

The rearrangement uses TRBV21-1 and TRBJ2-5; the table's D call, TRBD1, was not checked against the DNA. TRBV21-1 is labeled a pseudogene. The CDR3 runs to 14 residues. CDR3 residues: CASSNRDRQETQYF. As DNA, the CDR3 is TGTGCCAGCAGCAACCGGGACAGACAAGAGACCCAGTACTTC.

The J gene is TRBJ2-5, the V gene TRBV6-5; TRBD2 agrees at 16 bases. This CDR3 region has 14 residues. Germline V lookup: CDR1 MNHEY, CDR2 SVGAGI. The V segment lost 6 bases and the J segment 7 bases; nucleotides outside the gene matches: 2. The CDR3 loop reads CASRGLAGGATQYF. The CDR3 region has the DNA TGTGCCAGCAGGGGACTAGCGGGAGGGGCGACCCAGTACTTC.

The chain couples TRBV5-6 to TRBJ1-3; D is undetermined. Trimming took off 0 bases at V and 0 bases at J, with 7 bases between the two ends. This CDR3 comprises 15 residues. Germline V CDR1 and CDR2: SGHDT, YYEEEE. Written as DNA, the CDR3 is TGTGCCAGCAGCTTGGGGCAGGTCTCTGGAAACACCATATATTTT. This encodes CASSLGQVSGNTIYF.

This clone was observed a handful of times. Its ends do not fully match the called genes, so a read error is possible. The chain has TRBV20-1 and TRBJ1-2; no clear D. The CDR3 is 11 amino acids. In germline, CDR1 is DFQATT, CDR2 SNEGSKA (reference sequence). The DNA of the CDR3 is TGCAGTGCTAGAGATCGAGGTAACGGGGTCTTC. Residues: CSARDRGNGVF.

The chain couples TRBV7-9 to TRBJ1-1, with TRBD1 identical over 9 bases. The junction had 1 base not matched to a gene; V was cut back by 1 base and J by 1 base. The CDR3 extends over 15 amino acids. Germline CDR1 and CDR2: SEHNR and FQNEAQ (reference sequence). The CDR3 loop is CASSLGGQGNTEAFF. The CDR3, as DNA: TGTGCCAGCAGCTTAGGGGGACAGGGGAACACTGAAGCTTTCTTT. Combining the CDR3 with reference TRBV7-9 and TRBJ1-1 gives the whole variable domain DTGVSQNPRHKITKRGQNVTFRCDPISEHNRLYWYRQTLGQGPEFLTYFQNEAQLEKSRLLSDRFSAERPKGSFSTLEIQRTEQGDSAMYLCASSLGGQGNTEAFFGQGTRLTVV.